This T cell receptor (beta chain) was profiled in a study of blood T cell repertoires in COVID-19. Overall study context: COVID-19 samples from acute and convalescent phases originated in the United States, Italy and Spain. Sources were T cells, B-cell-depleted T cells, or PBMCs; the material itself was cDNA or gDNA.

V lost 6 bases and J lost 11, with 22 bases in between. Per the germline V gene, CDR1 is MNHEY and CDR2 is SVGAGI. The CDR3 consists of 15 residues. Profiling relied on immunoSEQ multiplex PCR, and the TCRdb table lists in-frame clones only, not all of them. The sample records fewer than 500,000 clones, 80% to 90% being singletons. Allocation to cohorts depended on clinical history reported by the participants. This chain joins TRBV6-5 and TRBJ1-4, with a possible D match to TRBD1 (5 bases). The sample was PBMCs or T cells enriched from blood (not recorded which). The receptor was isolated from a man in his thirties or forties who had recovered from COVID-19. The CDR3 reads CASSRSGDRDGKLFF. CDR3 coding DNA: TGTGCCAGCAGCCGCTCGGGGGACCGTGACGGGAAACTGTTTTTT.